The 4 T cell receptor beta chains reported below all come from one sample, sequenced in a study of blood T cell repertoires in COVID-19. Using immunoSEQ multiplex PCR, the repertoire was profiled, and TCRdb retains in-frame clones only, with some absent. The sample includes around 72,000 clones, approximately 92% of them seen just once. Sequenced sample: peripheral blood. The receptor set was obtained from a human donor with active COVID-19. The donor label of this sample is uncertain.

The rearrangement links TRBV5-4 to TRBJ2-5; perhaps TRBD1 as D (5 bases). There are 15 residues in the CDR3. V lost 4 bases and J lost 1, with 14 bases in between. Germline CDR1 is SGHNT and CDR2 is YYREEE (reference sequence). CDR3 region: CASSRDSSLQETQYF. CDR3 DNA sequence: TGTGCCAGCAGCCGAGACAGTTCTCTCCAAGAGACCCAGTACTTC.

The chain has TRBV12-3 or TRBV12-4 and TRBJ2-7, with TRBD1 identical over 9 bases. Trimming removed 6 bases from V and 2 bases from J; junction bases left unmatched: 2. This CDR3 is built from 13 residues. The CDR3: CASRRQGAYEQYF. Written as DNA, the CDR3 is TGTGCCAGCAGAAGACAGGGGGCCTACGAGCAGTACTTC.

This clone showed up just once. The CDR3 coding sequence is TGTGCCAGCAGTGCCAGAGGAGATCAGCCCCAGCATTTT. Translated, it gives CASSARGDQPQHF. V is TRBV2 and J is TRBJ1-5, with D unclear. From germline, CDR1 is SNHLY and CDR2 FYNNEI. Trimming stripped 4 bases from V and 5 bases from J, with 9 bases between. The CDR3 extends over 13 amino acids.

The rearrangement uses TRBV9 and TRBJ2-7; TRBD1 aligns across 7 bases. J was trimmed by 3 bases and V by 3 bases; bases with no gene match: 3. CDR1 is SGDLS and CDR2 is YYNGEE in the germline V gene. The CDR3 is 13 residues long. CDR3 nucleotide sequence: TGTGCCAGCAGCGCCGCAGGGGGCTACGAGCAGTACTTC. Its translation is CASSAAGGYEQYF.